This entry features one T cell receptor beta chain sequence. The source of the sample is a study of blood T cell repertoires in COVID-19. Study-level information: Acute and convalescent COVID-19 samples came from the United States, Italy and Spain.

Sequenced by immunoSEQ multiplex PCR; TCRdb stores in-frame clones only, minus some. The sample contains about 140,000 clones, approximately 86% of which appear only once. In germline, CDR1 is SEHNR, CDR2 FQNEAQ (reference sequence). This CDR3 comprises 14 residues. Trimming removed 1 base at V and 6 bases at J, with 11 bases between. The sequence derives from a human donor in a cohort sampled during active COVID-19. Sequencing input: peripheral blood. V usage is TRBV7-9 and J usage is TRBJ2-3, with a possible D match to TRBD1 (6 bases). The CDR3 loop reads CASSLGGGRDTQYF. CDR3 DNA: TGTGCCAGCAGCTTAGGTGGGGGCAGGGATACGCAGTATTTT.